This T cell receptor beta chain was found in a study of T cell changes during pregnancy in multiple sclerosis. The CDR3 totals 14 residues. The V end lost 0 bases, the J end lost 6 bases, and 11 bases lay between the germline ends. Germline V gives CDR1 SGHAT, CDR2 FQNNGV. Profiled with immunoSEQ multiplex PCR; TCRdb holds only in-frame clones, not every one. The sample lists almost 50,000 clones, around 92% occurring once. The origin of this receptor is a female donor with multiple sclerosis, enrolled in a pregnancy study. The chain carries TRBV11-2 and TRBJ1-1; TRBD1 is a possible D gene (6 bases). The sample here was peripheral blood, taken after pregnancy. CDR3 protein: CASSLERGFPEAFF. For the CDR3, the DNA is TGTGCCAGCAGCTTAGAGAGGGGGTTCCCTGAAGCTTTCTTT.